What follows describes a single T cell receptor beta chain. Its binding antigen is unknown. No much larger clonotype is one base removed from it; base qualities were not supplied. The receptor library was made with the immunoSEQ multiplex PCR assay. TCRdb took this table from immuneACCESS and kept in-frame rearrangements with V and J called. Such tables lack part of the clones; where checked against another copy, unresolved V genes explain under half of the gap, and the rest is unexplained. The sample profile shows about 64,000 clones; approximately 86% of them were found once. The ten biggest clones cover 5% to 5.5% of the sample. The sample comes from a study of technical replicates of blood from four donors (dated by TCRdb to the late 2010s). CDR1 is given as SGHNT and CDR2 as YYREEE, both from the germline V gene (reference sequence). The CDR3 goes from the cysteine to the phenylalanine over 13 residues. CDR3 DNA is the only sequence kept; it has 39 bases, read in frame from the first base. The germline ends are 7 bases apart after V is trimmed by 4 bases and J by 0 bases.

The sequence derives from a human donor in good health. Some clones in this sample may be carry-over from other donors' samples. The chain was built from TRBV5-4 and TRBJ1-1; TRBD1 is perhaps the D gene, given 5 matching bases. Sequenced sample: PBMCs. The CDR3 protein: CASSNRLNTEAFF. The sequence in DNA is TGTGCCAGCAGCAACAGGCTGAACACTGAAGCTTTCTTT. Supplemented by the reference TRBV5-4 and TRBJ1-1 proteins around the CDR3, the complete variable domain is ETGVTQSPTHLIKTRGQQVTLRCSSQSGHNTVSWYQQALGQGPQFIFQYYREEENGRGNFPPRFSGLQFPNYSSELNVNALELDDSALYLCASSNRLNTEAFFGQGTRLTVV.